This section outlines one T cell receptor (beta chain) sequence together with its context. This sample was taken from a study of blood T cells in healthy people across ages. V was trimmed by 0 bases and J by 0 bases, leaving 9 bases between them. The CDR3 has 16 amino acids. Germline V CDR1 and CDR2: LNHNV, YYDKDF (reference sequence). With a J-beta primer mix and a sample-barcoded 5' primer, a second PCR ran about 7 to 12 cycles. Each CDR3 protein is one row after TCRdb ran MiXCR on the 5' RACE reads. Of 900,000 to 950,000 distinct CDR3 sequences in the sample, around 29% are singletons; the top ten hold about 10%. The same specimen was also included in a second study, on T cells of mothers and their children.

The sequence was obtained from a woman in her thirties or forties in good health. Sequenced input: blood. V gene TRBV15 combines with J gene TRBJ1-5; unclear D gene. The DNA for the CDR3 is TGTGCCACCAGCAGAGATCGGGGTCATAGCAATCAGCCCCAGCATTTT. The encoded protein is CATSRDRGHSNQPQHF.